This TCR beta chain is from a study of vaccination effects on CD4 cells after COVID-19. In regard to this clone: Its antigen is not identified.

The study, taken as a whole, reports: Marked clonal contraction was seen late after vaccination (in both infection- and vaccine-induced clones).

Profiling relied on immunoSEQ multiplex PCR, and the TCRdb table lists in-frame clones only, not all of them. Of tens of thousands of clones listed, about 69% are singletons. Antigen-specific CD4+ T cells were expanded (with viral peptide pools) by the ViraFEST assay ahead of sequencing. When around 9 days of culture had elapsed, CD4+ T cells were isolated. In the vaccine recipients, nucleocapsid antibodies were negative and there was no prior SARS-CoV-2 infection. PBMC cultures contained about 1.9 million cells per well, roughly 10 IU/ml IL-2 and roughly 10 ug/ml peptides. The TCR originated in a human donor who received a COVID-19 vaccine. The source material was CD4+ T cells from PBMCs cultured with HCoV-NL63 spike peptides, sampled before COVID-19 vaccination.

The CDR3 DNA is TGTGCCACCGGTAGCGGGAGAAACACCGGGGAGCTGTTTTTT. This codes for CATGSGRNTGELFF. The rearrangement links TRBV15 to TRBJ2-2; 9 positions agree with TRBD2. The CDR3 totals 14 residues. Looked up from germline, CDR1 is LNHNV and CDR2 is YYDKDF (reference sequence). After removal of 8 bases from V and 2 bases from J, the junction contained 3 bases not matched to a gene.